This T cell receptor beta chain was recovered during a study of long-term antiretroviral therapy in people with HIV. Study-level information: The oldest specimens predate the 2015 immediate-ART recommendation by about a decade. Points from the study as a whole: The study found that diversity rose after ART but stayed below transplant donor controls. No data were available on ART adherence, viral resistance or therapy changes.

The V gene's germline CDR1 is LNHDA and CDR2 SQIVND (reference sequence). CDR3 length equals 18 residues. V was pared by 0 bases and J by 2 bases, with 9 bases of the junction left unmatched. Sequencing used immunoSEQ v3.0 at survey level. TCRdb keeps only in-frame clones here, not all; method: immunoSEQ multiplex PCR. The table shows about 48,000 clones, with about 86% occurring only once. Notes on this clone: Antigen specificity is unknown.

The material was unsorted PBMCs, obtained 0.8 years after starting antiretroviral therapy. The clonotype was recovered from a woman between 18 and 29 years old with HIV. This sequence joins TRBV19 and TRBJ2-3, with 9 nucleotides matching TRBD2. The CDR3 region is CASSIEKETSGATDTQYF. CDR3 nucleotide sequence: TGTGCCAGTAGTATAGAAAAGGAGACTAGCGGCGCCACAGATACGCAGTATTTT.